This entry lists 23 T cell receptor beta chains sequenced from one sample in a study of blood T cell repertoires in COVID-19. This table comes from immunoSEQ multiplex PCR, and its TCRdb copy is limited to in-frame clones, with some not included. The data contain a few hundred thousand clones, more than 75% of them singletons. The source material was peripheral blood. These TCRs come from a human donor with acute or convalescent COVID-19. The donor label of this sample is uncertain.

The CDR3 DNA sequence: TGTGCCAGCAGTAAGGGACAGGACAATGAGCAGTTCTTC. Translation: CASSKGQDNEQFF. The chain links TRBV12-3 or TRBV12-4 to TRBJ2-1; 8 bases align to TRBD1. There are 13 residues in the CDR3. The V gene end was trimmed by 5 bases and the J gene end by 5 bases; junction bases not matched to a gene: 2.

The V call is TRBV29-1, the J call TRBJ2-3, with 8 bases lining up with TRBD1. The ends lost 7 bases at V and 3 bases at J; junction bases unmatched: 3. The CDR3 runs to 12 residues. Germline lookup yields CDR1 SQVTM and CDR2 ANQGSEA. This CDR3 is CSGDRQTDTQYF. The CDR3 DNA is TGCAGCGGGGACAGGCAAACAGATACGCAGTATTTT.

The J gene is TRBJ2-1, the V gene TRBV7-9; 12 positions agree with TRBD2. Germline CDR1 and CDR2: SEHNR and FQNEAQ (reference sequence). J gave up 8 bases and V 6 bases, and 14 bases lay outside the gene matches. CDR3 length: 17 residues. Here the CDR3 reads CASSSGASGRGTYEQFF. The CDR3 region has the DNA TGTGCCAGCAGTTCGGGGGCTAGCGGGAGGGGTACGTATGAGCAGTTCTTC.

The chain joins TRBV27 to TRBJ1-5, with 7 nucleotides matching TRBD1. This CDR3 is 18 amino acids long. Trimming took 4 bases from V and 0 from J; bases not matched to a gene: 12. Germline V gene data show CDR1 as MNHEY and CDR2 as SMNVEV (reference sequence). CDR3 loop: CASSSIRTGRYSNQPQHF. CDR3 coding DNA: TGTGCCAGCAGTTCCATCCGGACAGGCCGCTATAGCAATCAGCCCCAGCATTTT.

The chain joins TRBV13 to TRBJ2-5; TRBD1 agrees at 8 bases. The CDR3 contains 15 residues. From germline, CDR1 is PRHDT and CDR2 FYEKMQ (reference sequence). Unmatched junction bases numbered 10, after V lost 5 bases and J lost 5 bases. Here the CDR3 reads CASSRTRTGRETQYF. DNA for the CDR3: TGTGCCAGCAGCCGCACTAGGACAGGGCGGGAGACCCAGTACTTC.

V is TRBV6-1 and J is TRBJ1-5, with 9 bases that match TRBD1. The CDR3 spans 17 residues. J gave up 7 bases and V 2 bases, and 12 bases lay outside the gene matches. The germline V gene encodes CDR1 MNHNS and CDR2 SASEGT. Written as DNA, the CDR3 is TGTGCCAGCAGTGAATTAGGACAGGGGCGGGCGGCCCAGCCCCAGCATTTT. Protein product: CASSELGQGRAAQPQHF.

As concerns this clone: The same CDR3 also results from other DNA sequences found in this sample. The chain joins TRBV7-9 to TRBJ2-3; D gene unclear. The CDR3 contains 12 residues. V was cut by 5 bases and J by 0 bases, with 3 bases left in between. From germline, CDR1 is SEHNR and CDR2 FQNEAQ (reference sequence). The CDR3 DNA is TGTGCCAGCAGCCCTAGCACAGATACGCAGTATTTT. This codes for CASSPSTDTQYF.

CDR3 nucleotides: TGTGCCTGGAGTGTCGGGGGGGCTGTAGATACGCAGTATTTT. Its translation is CAWSVGGAVDTQYF. V usage is TRBV30 and J usage is TRBJ2-3; 8 positions match TRBD2. After removal of 0 bases from V and 5 bases from J, the junction contained 4 bases not matched to a gene. Germline CDR1 GTSNPN, CDR2 SVGIG (reference sequence). The CDR3 has 14 residues.

This clone appeared once. The rearrangement uses TRBV15 and TRBJ1-1; D call uncertain. Trimming removed 1 base from V and 0 bases from J, with 12 bases in between. The V gene's germline CDR1 is LNHNV and CDR2 YYDKDF (reference sequence). The CDR3 consists of 16 residues. In nucleotides, the CDR3 is TGTGCCACCAGCAGAGCCCGGGTGCCCATGAACACTGAAGCTTTCTTT. It yields the protein CATSRARVPMNTEAFF.

The CDR3 region has the DNA TGTGCCAGCAGCGCCCGGGGTGAGAACTCTAACTATGGCTACACCTTC. Its translation: CASSARGENSNYGYTF. This sequence joins TRBV9 and TRBJ1-2, with D unresolved. Germline values: CDR1 SGDLS, CDR2 YYNGEE. Trimming left V 3 bases short and J 0 bases short, with 15 bases between. The length of the CDR3 is 16 residues.

The chain links TRBV11-2 to TRBJ2-2; a weak D match, TRBD2 (5 bases). The length of the CDR3 is 16 residues. In germline, CDR1 is SGHAT, CDR2 FQNNGV. Trimming cost V 3 bases and J 13 bases, with 24 bases left between them. Here the CDR3 DNA reads TGTGCCAGCAGCTTCGGGCTCGCAGCCCCCTCGGGATCGCTGTTTTTT. It specifies CASSFGLAAPSGSLFF. Filled out from reference TRBV11-2 and TRBJ2-2, the complete variable domain reads EAGVAQSPRYKIIEKRQSVAFWCNPISGHATLYWYQQILGQGPKLLIQFQNNGVVDDSQLPKDRFSAERLKGVDSTLKIQPAKLEDSAVYLCASSFGLAAPSGSLFFGEGSRLTVL.

Regarding this clone: Other DNA sequences in the sample encode the same CDR3. The V gene is TRBV4-1, the J gene TRBJ2-2; D uncertain. Per germline, CDR1 MGHRA and CDR2 YSYEKL. This CDR3 has 13 amino acids. Trimming left V 1 base short and J 3 bases short, with 3 bases between. As DNA, the CDR3 is TGCGCCAGCAGCCAAGTATACACCGGGGAGCTGTTTTTT. Its translation is CASSQVYTGELFF.

Comment on this clone: The same CDR3 arises from other DNA sequences in this sample as well. The CDR3: CASSFSAYEQYF. In DNA form, the CDR3 reads TGTGCCAGCAGTTTTTCGGCCTACGAGCAGTACTTC. This chain connects TRBV28 to TRBJ2-7; D call uncertain. CDR1 MDHEN and CDR2 SYDVKM come from the germline V gene. The CDR3 spans 12 residues. The V gene lost 3 bases and the J gene lost 2 bases, with 5 bases spanning the gap.

The chain carries TRBV28 and TRBJ1-5; D is unclear. The CDR3 loop spans 12 amino acids. V dropped 2 bases and J dropped 7 bases, with 6 bases sitting between them. CDR1 and CDR2 from the germline V gene are MDHEN and SYDVKM. CDR3 in DNA: TGTGCCAGCAGTTTAGCGGAGCAGCCCCAGCATTTT. Its translation is CASSLAEQPQHF.

The chain links TRBV28 to TRBJ1-1; D perhaps matches TRBD1 (5 bases). V dropped 6 bases and J dropped 1 base, with 15 bases sitting between them. The CDR3 covers 15 residues. In germline, CDR1 is MDHEN, CDR2 SYDVKM. CDR3 residues: CASSPRGSGNTEAFF. The CDR3 DNA is TGTGCCAGCAGCCCCCGGGGGAGTGGGAACACTGAAGCTTTCTTT.

Many counts were recorded for this clone. The rearrangement links TRBV6-1 to TRBJ1-2, with D possibly matching TRBD1 (6 bases). The CDR3 has 14 residues. Trimming removed 0 bases from V and 14 bases from J, with 19 bases in between. Germline CDR1 reads MNHNS; CDR2 reads SASEGT. The DNA of the CDR3 is TGTGCCAGCAGTGAAGCGAGGATGGGACACCGAGGGACCTTC. It is translated as CASSEARMGHRGTF.

This chain joins TRBV18 and TRBJ1-1, with a weak D call TRBD1 (6 bases). Looked up from germline, CDR1 is KGHSH and CDR2 is LQKENI. Trimming shortened V by 3 bases and J by 8 bases, and 10 bases separated the two germline ends. The CDR3 totals 12 residues. The CDR3 loop is CASSPFDREAFF. The CDR3 DNA follows: TGTGCCAGCTCACCCTTCGACAGGGAAGCTTTCTTT. Based on the CDR3 plus reference TRBV18 and TRBJ1-1, the full variable domain is NAGVMQNPRHLVRRRGQEARLRCSPMKGHSHVYWYRQLPEEGLKFMVYLQKENIIDESGMPKERFSAEFPKEGPSILRIQQVVRGDSAAYFCASSPFDREAFFGQGTRLTVV.

The chain uses TRBV25-1 and TRBJ2-1, with D maybe TRBD2 (5 bases). This CDR3 has 17 amino acids. Germline CDR1 MGHDK, CDR2 SYGVNS. The V and J ends lost 4 bases and 1 base respectively, with 17 bases between them. The CDR3 DNA follows: TGTGCCAGCAGTGCGAGGACTCCCGGGTTTTCCTACAATGAGCAGTTCTTC. As protein: CASSARTPGFSYNEQFF.

J is TRBJ2-1 and V is TRBV7-2; weak D call: TRBD2 (6 bases). Germline V gives CDR1 SGHTA, CDR2 FQGNSA. CDR3 length: 14 amino acids. V shed 2 bases and J shed 8 bases, with 13 bases lying between them. CDR3 DNA: TGTGCCAGCAGCTTACAGTCTAGCGAGGATGAGCAGTTCTTC. It translates to CASSLQSSEDEQFF.

The genes are TRBV7-8 and TRBJ2-7; 7 bases agree with TRBD1. V dropped 5 bases and J dropped 0; count of bases not matched to a gene: 7. The CDR3 extends over 15 amino acids. Germline loops: CDR1 SGHVS, CDR2 FQNEAQ. CDR3 in amino acids: CASSKYRGPSYEQYF. The CDR3 DNA is TGTGCCAGCAGCAAGTACAGGGGCCCCTCCTACGAGCAGTACTTC.

The rearrangement joins TRBV5-1 to TRBJ1-1, with D tentatively TRBD1 (6 bases). V was cut by 3 bases and J by 8 bases, with 14 bases left in between. CDR1 is SGHRS and CDR2 is YFSETQ in the germline V gene. The CDR3 loop spans 13 amino acids. The CDR3 is CASSSTGGHEAFF. The CDR3, as DNA: TGCGCCAGCAGCTCAACCGGGGGGCACGAAGCTTTCTTT. Variable domain in full (rest from reference TRBV5-1 and TRBJ1-1): KAGVTQTPRYLIKTRGQQVTLSCSPISGHRSVSWYQQTPGQGLQFLFEYFSETQRNKGNFPGRFSGRQFSNSRSEMNVSTLELGDSALYLCASSSTGGHEAFFGQGTRLTVV.

The V call is TRBV9, the J call TRBJ1-1; TRBD1 might be the D (6 bases). Germline lookup yields CDR1 SGDLS and CDR2 YYNGEE. The germline V and J ends were trimmed by 4 bases and 5 bases, with 15 bases remaining between them. There are 14 residues in the CDR3. DNA for the CDR3: TGTGCCAGCAGCCCTACAGGGTTAGGGACTGAAGCTTTCTTT. Residues: CASSPTGLGTEAFF.

The chain combines TRBV3-1 (or the pseudogene TRBV3-2) with TRBJ2-5; a possible D gene is TRBD2 (6 bases). The germline CDR1 and CDR2 sequences are LGHDT and YNNKEL (reference sequence). V was trimmed by 4 bases and J by 5 bases, leaving 11 bases between them. The CDR3 runs 13 residues. In nucleotides, the CDR3 is TGTGCCAGCAGCCCCGGGAGTTTCGAGACCCAGTACTTC. It translates to CASSPGSFETQYF.